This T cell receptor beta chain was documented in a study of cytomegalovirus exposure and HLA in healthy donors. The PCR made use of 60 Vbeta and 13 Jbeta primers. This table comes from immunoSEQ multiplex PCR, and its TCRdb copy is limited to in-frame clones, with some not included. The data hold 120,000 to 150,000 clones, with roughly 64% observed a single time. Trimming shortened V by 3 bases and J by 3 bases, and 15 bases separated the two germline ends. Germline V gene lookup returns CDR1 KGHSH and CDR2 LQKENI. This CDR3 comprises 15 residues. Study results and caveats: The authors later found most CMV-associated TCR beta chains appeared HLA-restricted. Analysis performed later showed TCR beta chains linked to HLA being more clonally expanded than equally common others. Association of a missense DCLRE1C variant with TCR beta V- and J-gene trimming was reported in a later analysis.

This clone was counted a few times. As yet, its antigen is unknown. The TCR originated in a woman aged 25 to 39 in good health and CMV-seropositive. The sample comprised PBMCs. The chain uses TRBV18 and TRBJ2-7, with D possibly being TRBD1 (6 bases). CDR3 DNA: TGTGCCAGCTCACCCTATACAGGGCCGAACTACGAGCAGTACTTC. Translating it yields CASSPYTGPNYEQYF.